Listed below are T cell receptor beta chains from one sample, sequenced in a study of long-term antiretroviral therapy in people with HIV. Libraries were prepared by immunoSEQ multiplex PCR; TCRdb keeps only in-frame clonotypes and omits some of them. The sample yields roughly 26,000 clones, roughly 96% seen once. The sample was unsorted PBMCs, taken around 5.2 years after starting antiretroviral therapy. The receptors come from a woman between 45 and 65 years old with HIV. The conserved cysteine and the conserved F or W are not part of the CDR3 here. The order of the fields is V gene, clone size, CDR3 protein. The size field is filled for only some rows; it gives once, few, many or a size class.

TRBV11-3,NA,ASSFTGTSGSYNEQF
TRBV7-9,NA,ASSLASREETQY
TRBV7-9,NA,ASSPGRSSYNEQF
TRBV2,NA,ASSTERPAWGEQY
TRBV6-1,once,ASSPSYGYT
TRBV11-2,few,ASSLVTGAPYEQY
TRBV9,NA,ASSVVQHRLSGANVLT
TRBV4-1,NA,ASSQEGGVGFVVYGYT
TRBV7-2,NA,ASSLGSGRHEQY
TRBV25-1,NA,ASKGPGTVNTEAF
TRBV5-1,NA,ASKREDSSYEQY